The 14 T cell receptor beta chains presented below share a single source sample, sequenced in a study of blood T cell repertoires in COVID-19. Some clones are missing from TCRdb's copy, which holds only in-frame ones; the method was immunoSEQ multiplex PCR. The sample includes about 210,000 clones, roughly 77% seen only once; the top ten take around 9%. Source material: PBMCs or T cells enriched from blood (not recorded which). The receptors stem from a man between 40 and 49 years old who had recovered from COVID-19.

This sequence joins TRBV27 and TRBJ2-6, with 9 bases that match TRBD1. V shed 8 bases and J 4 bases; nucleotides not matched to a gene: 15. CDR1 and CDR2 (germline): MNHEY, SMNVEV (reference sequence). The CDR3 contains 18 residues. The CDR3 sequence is CASGVPGQGLSGANVLTF. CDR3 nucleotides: TGTGCCAGCGGGGTACCCGGACAGGGGCTATCCGGGGCCAACGTCCTGACTTTC.

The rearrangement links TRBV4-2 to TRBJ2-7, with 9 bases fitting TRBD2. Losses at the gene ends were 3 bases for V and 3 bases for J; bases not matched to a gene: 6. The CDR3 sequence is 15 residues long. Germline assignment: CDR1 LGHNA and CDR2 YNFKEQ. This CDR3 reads CASSQAGGFDYEQYF. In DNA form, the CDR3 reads TGTGCCAGCAGCCAGGCGGGGGGGTTTGACTACGAGCAGTACTTC.

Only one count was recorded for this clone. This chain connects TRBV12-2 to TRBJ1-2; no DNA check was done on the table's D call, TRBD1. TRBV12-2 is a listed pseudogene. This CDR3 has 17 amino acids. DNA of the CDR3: TGTGCAAGTCGCTTAGTGACAGAGCCATATTCTAACTATGGCTACACCTTC. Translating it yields CASRLVTEPYSNYGYTF.

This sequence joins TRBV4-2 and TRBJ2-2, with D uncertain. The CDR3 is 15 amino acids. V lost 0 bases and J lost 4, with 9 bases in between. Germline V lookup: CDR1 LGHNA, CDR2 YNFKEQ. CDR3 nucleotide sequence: TGTGCCAGCAGCCAAGATGGGCGAAGCACCGGGGAGCTGTTTTTT. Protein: CASSQDGRSTGELFF.

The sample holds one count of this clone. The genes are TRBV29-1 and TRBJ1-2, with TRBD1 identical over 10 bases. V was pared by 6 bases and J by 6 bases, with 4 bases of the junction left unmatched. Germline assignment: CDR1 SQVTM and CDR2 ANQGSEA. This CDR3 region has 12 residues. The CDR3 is CSVRGQGDGYTF. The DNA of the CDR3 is TGCAGCGTCCGAGGACAGGGGGATGGCTACACCTTC.

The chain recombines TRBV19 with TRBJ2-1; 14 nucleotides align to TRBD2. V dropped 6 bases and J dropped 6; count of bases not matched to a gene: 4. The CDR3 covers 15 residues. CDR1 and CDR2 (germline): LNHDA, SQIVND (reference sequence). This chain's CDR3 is CASRMGLAGVNEQFF. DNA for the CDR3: TGTGCCAGTAGGATGGGACTAGCGGGAGTCAATGAGCAGTTCTTC.

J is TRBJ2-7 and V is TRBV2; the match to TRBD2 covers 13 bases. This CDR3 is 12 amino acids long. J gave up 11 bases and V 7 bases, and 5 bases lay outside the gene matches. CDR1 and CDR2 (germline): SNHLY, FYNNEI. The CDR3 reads CASKPGLAGKYF. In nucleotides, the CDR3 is TGTGCCAGCAAACCGGGACTAGCGGGAAAGTACTTC.

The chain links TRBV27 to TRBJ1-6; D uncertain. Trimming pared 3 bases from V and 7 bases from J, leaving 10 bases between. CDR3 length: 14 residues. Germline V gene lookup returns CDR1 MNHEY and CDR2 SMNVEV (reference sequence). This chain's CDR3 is CASSFGSVNSPLHF. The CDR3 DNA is TGTGCCAGCAGTTTTGGCTCAGTGAATTCACCCCTCCACTTT.

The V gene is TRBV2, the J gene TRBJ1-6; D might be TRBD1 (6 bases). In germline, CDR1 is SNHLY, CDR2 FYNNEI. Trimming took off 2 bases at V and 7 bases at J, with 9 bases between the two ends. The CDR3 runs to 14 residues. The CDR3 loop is CASSEWDTNSPLHF. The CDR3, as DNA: TGTGCCAGCAGTGAATGGGACACGAATTCACCCCTCCACTTT.

CDR3 region: CASSPRGRESYTF. The DNA of the CDR3 is TGTGCCAGCTCACCACGGGGGAGGGAAAGCTACACCTTC. The gene calls are TRBV18 and TRBJ1-2, with a weak D call TRBD1 (5 bases). There are 13 residues in the CDR3. The germline V gene has CDR1 KGHSH and CDR2 LQKENI. Trimming removed 1 base at V and 9 bases at J, with 12 bases between.

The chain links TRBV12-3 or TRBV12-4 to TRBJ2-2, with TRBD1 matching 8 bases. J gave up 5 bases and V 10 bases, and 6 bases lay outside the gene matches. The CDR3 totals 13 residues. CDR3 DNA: TGTGCCACCCAGGGGGCGATTACCGGGGAGCTGTTTTTT. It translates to CATQGAITGELFF.

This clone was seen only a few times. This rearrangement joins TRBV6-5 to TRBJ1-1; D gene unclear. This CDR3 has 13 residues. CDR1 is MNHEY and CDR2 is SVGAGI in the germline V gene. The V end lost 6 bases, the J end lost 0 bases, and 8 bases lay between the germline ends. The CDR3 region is CASSYTVNTEAFF. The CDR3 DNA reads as TGTGCCAGCAGCTATACTGTGAACACTGAAGCTTTCTTT.

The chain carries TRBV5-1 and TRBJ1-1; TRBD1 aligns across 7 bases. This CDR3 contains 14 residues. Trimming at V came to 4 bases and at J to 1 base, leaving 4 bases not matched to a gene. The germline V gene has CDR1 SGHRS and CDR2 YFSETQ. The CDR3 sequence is CASSRGQRNTEAFF. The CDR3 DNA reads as TGCGCCAGCAGCCGGGGACAGAGGAACACTGAAGCTTTCTTT.

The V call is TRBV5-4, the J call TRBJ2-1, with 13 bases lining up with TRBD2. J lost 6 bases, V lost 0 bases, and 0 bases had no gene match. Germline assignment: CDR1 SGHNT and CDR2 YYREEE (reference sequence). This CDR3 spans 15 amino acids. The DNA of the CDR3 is TGTGCCAGCAGCTTGGGGACTAGCGGGAGCAATGAGCAGTTCTTC. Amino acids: CASSLGTSGSNEQFF.